The TCR beta chain described here comes from a study of T cell repertoires in cytomegalovirus infection. One entry per CDR3 protein, called by TCRdb with MiXCR from the reads. The top ten clones hold roughly two fifths of a sample with 110,000 or so distinct CDR3 sequences, 30% to 35% of them seen once. This clonotype came up a few times. What it recognizes is unknown. This CDR3 contains 16 residues. Germline V gives CDR1 SGHTA, CDR2 FQGNSA. V was clipped by 5 bases and J by 2 bases; unmatched bases: 9. Sequencing used CD8+ T cells from cultured PBMCs, obtained from culture after CMV antigen stimulation. The V gene is TRBV7-2, the J gene TRBJ2-7; 10 positions agree with TRBD1. The sequence derives from a human donor in good health (CMV status not recorded). Some clones in this sample may be carry-over from other donors' samples. CDR3 in amino acids: CASSPTFGQGAYEQYF. The CDR3 DNA is TGTGCCAGCAGCCCGACTTTTGGACAGGGGGCCTACGAGCAGTACTTC. The whole variable domain, filled in from reference TRBV7-2 and TRBJ2-7, reads GAGVSQSPSNKVTEKGKDVELRCDPISGHTALYWYRQSLGQGLEFLIYFQGNSAPDKSGLPSDRFSAERTGGSVSTLTIQRTQQEDSAVYLCASSPTFGQGAYEQYFGPGTRLTVT.